These 10 T cell receptor beta chains originate from one sample sequenced in a study of blood T cell repertoires in COVID-19. Data came from immunoSEQ multiplex PCR; TCRdb stores just in-frame clones and leaves some out. The sample lists 200,000 to 250,000 clones, roughly 85% seen once, with under 2.5% in the top ten. The sample comprised peripheral blood. The source is an older woman with COVID-19, enrolled during active disease.

The gene calls are TRBV19 and TRBJ2-5; D is unresolved. CDR1 is LNHDA, CDR2 SQIVND, per germline (reference sequence). This CDR3 has 13 amino acids. Trimming removed 5 bases from V and 4 bases from J, with 11 bases in between. CDR3: CASSSRIRETQYF. The DNA of the CDR3 is TGTGCCAGTAGTTCCAGGATTCGAGAGACCCAGTACTTC.

The rearrangement links TRBV10-1 to TRBJ1-2; possibly TRBD1 for D (5 bases). Germline loops: CDR1 WNHNN, CDR2 SYGVQD (reference sequence). Trimming stripped 6 bases from V and 0 bases from J, with 11 bases between. CDR3 length equals 14 residues. DNA of the CDR3: TGCGCCAGCAGGGAAAACAGGACTAACTATGGCTACACCTTC. Translation gives CASRENRTNYGYTF.

This sequence joins TRBV3-1 (or the pseudogene TRBV3-2) and TRBJ2-7; D is unresolved. Trimming cost V 5 bases and J 0 bases, with 11 bases left between them. This CDR3 has 14 amino acids. Looked up from germline, CDR1 is LGHDT and CDR2 is YNNKEL (reference sequence). CDR3 coding DNA: TGTGCCAGCAGCTTCCGAGAGTCCTCCTACGAGCAGTACTTC. Translating gives CASSFRESSYEQYF.

The chain carries TRBV19 and TRBJ1-5, with D possibly matching TRBD1 (6 bases). This CDR3 spans 17 amino acids. Germline V gene data show CDR1 as LNHDA and CDR2 as SQIVND (reference sequence). V lost 5 bases and J lost 2, with 19 bases in between. CDR3 nucleotides: TGTGCCAGTAGTCATTCACAGGGTAGTTTGGGCAATCAGCCCCAGCATTTT. Its protein product is CASSHSQGSLGNQPQHF.

The J gene is TRBJ1-4, the V gene TRBV18; no definite D call. The CDR3 loop spans 13 amino acids. V shed 9 bases and J shed 7 bases, with 15 bases lying between them. Germline V gives CDR1 KGHSH, CDR2 LQKENI. The CDR3, as DNA: TGTGCCAGTTCCTATGTTCGGGGTGAAAAACTGTTTTTT. As protein: CASSYVRGEKLFF.

This clone was observed a single time. The genes are TRBV27 and TRBJ1-6; unclear D gene. The CDR3 extends over 12 amino acids. CDR1 is MNHEY, CDR2 SMNVEV, per germline (reference sequence). V was cut by 3 bases and J by 6 bases, with 3 bases left in between. The CDR3 nucleotides are TGTGCCAGCAGTTTCATTAATTCACCCCTCCACTTT. Its protein is CASSFINSPLHF.

The V and J genes are TRBV7-2 and TRBJ2-7; 7 bases align to TRBD2. V was clipped by 8 bases and J by 5 bases; unmatched bases: 15. The CDR3 runs 15 residues. Germline values: CDR1 SGHTA, CDR2 FQGNSA. The DNA for the CDR3 is TGTGCCAGCGGCCTACTTAGCGGGTCGGCCCACGAGCAGTACTTC. Its translation is CASGLLSGSAHEQYF.

The chain employs TRBV10-3 and TRBJ1-2; 8 nucleotides line up with TRBD1. Trimming removed 6 bases from V and 5 bases from J; junction bases left unmatched: 5. Germline V gene data show CDR1 as ENHRY and CDR2 as SYGVKD. The CDR3 is 13 residues long. CDR3 in DNA: TGTGCCATCAGGGGACAGGAACCATATGGCTACACCTTC. It specifies CAIRGQEPYGYTF.

The chain combines TRBV19 with TRBJ1-2; D is ambiguous. CDR1 LNHDA and CDR2 SQIVND come from the germline V gene (reference sequence). Between the trimmed V and J ends, which lost 3 bases and 4 bases, there was a span of 12 bases. CDR3 length: 14 residues. CDR3 in DNA: TGTGCCAGTAGTATTAACGAGGAGACCTATGGCTACACCTTC. Translation: CASSINEETYGYTF.

V is TRBV18 and J is TRBJ2-7; 11 nucleotides match TRBD2. After removal of 3 bases from V and 6 bases from J, the junction contained 10 bases not matched to a gene. Germline CDR1 is KGHSH and CDR2 is LQKENI. This CDR3 has 16 residues. The CDR3 bases are TGTGCCAGCTCACCCTCCTATAGCGGGGGGGCGGGCGAGCAGTACTTC. This encodes CASSPSYSGGAGEQYF.